The text below deals with one T cell receptor (beta chain). This sample is drawn from a study of control samples from healthy donors and cancer patients. Germline V CDR1 and CDR2: MNHEY, SVGAGI. There are 15 residues in the CDR3. V lost 2 bases and J lost 3, with 14 bases in between. Produced via immunoSEQ multiplex PCR; TCRdb's table is partial and in-frame only. The repertoire holds approximately 140,000 clones, with roughly nine tenths as singletons. Sequencing was performed on blood. The chain links TRBV6-5 to TRBJ2-7, with a tentative D call TRBD1 (5 bases). This receptor was taken from a man between 18 and 29 years old in good health. CDR3 DNA: TGTGCCAGCAGTTACAGTTTTCGCAGGGTCTACGAGCAGTACTTC. Translating gives CASSYSFRRVYEQYF.